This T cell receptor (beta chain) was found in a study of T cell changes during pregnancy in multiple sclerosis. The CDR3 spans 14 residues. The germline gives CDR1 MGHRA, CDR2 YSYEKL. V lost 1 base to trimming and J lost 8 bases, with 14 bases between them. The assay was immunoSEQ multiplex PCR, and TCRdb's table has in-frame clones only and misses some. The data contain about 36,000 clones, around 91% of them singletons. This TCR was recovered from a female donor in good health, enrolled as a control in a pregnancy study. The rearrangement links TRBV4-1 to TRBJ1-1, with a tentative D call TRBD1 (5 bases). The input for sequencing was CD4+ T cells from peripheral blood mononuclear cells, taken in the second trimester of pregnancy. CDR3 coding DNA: TGCGCCAGCAGCCAAGTCGGGGGACGTGGCGAAGCTTTCTTT. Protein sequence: CASSQVGGRGEAFF.